The 19 T cell receptor beta chains given below trace back to one sample, sequenced in a study of T-cell memory formation after mild COVID-19. TCRdb called the 5' RACE reads again in MiXCR, with one record for every CDR3 protein. This table holds 250,000 to 350,000 distinct CDR3 sequences, 15% to 20% found once. Sample: PBMCs or a T cell subset sorted from them (not recorded which). These receptors all come from a man between 18 and 35 years old who had mild COVID-19 (a few samples of this study predate the infection). Cell type and time point are not known.

This clonotype occurred many times. This chain connects TRBV12-3 or TRBV12-4 to TRBJ2-1; D unresolved. V dropped 3 bases and J dropped 3 bases, with 0 bases sitting between them. This CDR3 contains 11 residues. The CDR3 reads CASSFYNEQFF. The CDR3 DNA reads TGTGCCAGCAGTTTCTACAATGAGCAGTTCTTC.

This clonotype was detected a few times. The chain uses TRBV7-6 and TRBJ2-4; 9 positions agree with TRBD2. The J segment lost 6 bases and the V segment lost 1 base, leaving 19 bases of the junction unmatched. Per germline, CDR1 SGHVS and CDR2 FNYEAQ. This CDR3 has 20 amino acids. The CDR3 DNA reads TGTGCCAGCAGCTTAGACCCCCTGGGAGTAGCGGGGGAGGGAGGAAACATTCAGTACTTC. This gives the protein CASSLDPLGVAGEGGNIQYF.

V gene TRBV4-3 combines with J gene TRBJ2-6; a weak D match, TRBD1 (6 bases). Germline V gene data show CDR1 as LGHNA and CDR2 as YSLEER. V was clipped by 1 base and J by 1 base, with 14 bases between them. This CDR3 contains 18 residues. The CDR3 protein is CASSQARGDRSGANVLTF. The CDR3 DNA follows: TGCGCCAGCAGCCAAGCAAGGGGAGACAGGTCTGGGGCCAACGTCCTGACTTTC.

The chain combines TRBV5-1 with TRBJ1-6, with 7 positions matching TRBD1. V dropped 4 bases and J dropped 10; count of bases not matched to a gene: 11. Germline CDR1 SGHRS, CDR2 YFSETQ. The CDR3 is made up of 15 amino acids. The CDR3 coding sequence is TGCGCCAGCAGCCTACGGGAGGGGGCTTACTCACCCCTCCACTTT. It specifies CASSLREGAYSPLHF.

The CDR3 sequence is CASSVSLLAGGYNEQFF. CDR3 DNA: TGTGCCAGCAGTGTGTCCCTACTAGCGGGGGGGTACAATGAGCAGTTCTTC. V usage is TRBV2 and J usage is TRBJ2-1; 13 bases line up with TRBD2. V lost 4 bases, J lost 4 bases, and 7 bases stayed unmatched. CDR1 and CDR2 from the germline V gene are SNHLY and FYNNEI. The CDR3 contains 17 residues.

The chain links TRBV5-6 to TRBJ1-2, with D unresolved. Trimming cost V 2 bases and J 8 bases, with 10 bases left between them. Germline CDR1 SGHDT, CDR2 YYEEEE. The CDR3 loop spans 12 amino acids. CDR3 in DNA: TGTGCCAGCAGCTTTTTGGGTTCCGGCTACACCTTC. It encodes CASSFLGSGYTF.

The chain employs TRBV5-1 and TRBJ2-4; TRBD1 matches 9 bases. Germline V CDR1 and CDR2: SGHRS, YFSETQ. The V gene end was trimmed by 4 bases and the J gene end by 2 bases; junction bases not matched to a gene: 7. The CDR3 totals 16 residues. The CDR3 reads CASSPGTGSSKNIQYF. In nucleotides, the CDR3 is TGCGCCAGCAGCCCCGGGACAGGGTCTTCCAAAAACATTCAGTACTTC. Variable domain in full (rest from reference TRBV5-1 and TRBJ2-4): KAGVTQTPRYLIKTRGQQVTLSCSPISGHRSVSWYQQTPGQGLQFLFEYFSETQRNKGNFPGRFSGRQFSNSRSEMNVSTLELGDSALYLCASSPGTGSSKNIQYFGAGTRLSVL.

This chain joins TRBV6-2 or TRBV6-3 and TRBJ2-7; 10 nucleotides line up with TRBD2. CDR1 and CDR2 (germline): MNHEY, SVGEGT. This CDR3 contains 14 residues. Trimming removed 7 bases from V and 4 bases from J; junction bases left unmatched: 7. This CDR3 is CASIGAGGTYEQYV. The CDR3 DNA reads as TGTGCCAGCATCGGAGCGGGGGGGACGTACGAGCAGTACGTC.

The chain employs TRBV6-2 or TRBV6-3 and TRBJ2-7; no definite D call. The CDR3 runs 11 residues. Germline assignment: CDR1 MNHEY and CDR2 SVGEGT. Trimming stripped 2 bases from V and 5 bases from J, with 4 bases between. The DNA for the CDR3 is TGTGCCAGCAGTTACGGACACGAGCAGTACGTC. Its translation is CASSYGHEQYV.

The chain combines TRBV4-2 with TRBJ2-3; the D gene could be TRBD1 or TRBD2 (5 bases each). The CDR3 has 14 amino acids. The germline V gene has CDR1 LGHNA and CDR2 YNFKEQ. V was pared by 1 base and J by 7 bases, with 12 bases between. CDR3 coding DNA: TGTGCCAGCAGCCAAGTGGGGCCTAGCAATACGCAGTATTTT. Translation gives CASSQVGPSNTQYF.

This clonotype was counted a few times. This chain uses TRBV19 with TRBJ2-7, with D tentatively TRBD2 (5 bases). The V end lost 6 bases, the J end lost 5 bases, and 8 bases lay between the germline ends. Germline V gene sequence: CDR1 LNHDA, CDR2 SQIVND (reference sequence). The CDR3 sequence is 11 residues long. CDR3 residues: CASRFGNEQYF. The CDR3 bases are TGTGCCAGTAGGTTCGGGAACGAGCAGTACTTC.

The chain couples TRBV5-1 to TRBJ2-5; the D call may be TRBD1 or TRBD2 (7 bases each). The V and J ends lost 4 bases and 2 bases respectively, with 15 bases between them. This CDR3 is built from 15 residues. Germline lookup yields CDR1 SGHRS and CDR2 YFSETQ. This chain's CDR3 is CASSIYRGGQETQYF. CDR3 coding DNA: TGCGCCAGCAGCATCTACAGGGGAGGGCAAGAGACCCAGTACTTC.

The rearrangement uses TRBV5-1 and TRBJ2-2, with 8 positions matching TRBD1. The V gene end was trimmed by 4 bases and the J gene end by 1 base; junction bases not matched to a gene: 3. This CDR3 has 15 residues. Per germline, CDR1 SGHRS and CDR2 YFSETQ. The CDR3 is CASSRQGQNTGELFF. In DNA form, the CDR3 reads TGCGCCAGCAGCCGACAGGGGCAGAACACCGGGGAGCTGTTTTTT.

The V and J genes are TRBV11-3 and TRBJ1-1; D unclear. V lost 3 bases and J lost 1, with 6 bases in between. The CDR3 runs 13 residues. CDR1 and CDR2 (germline): SGHNT, YENEEA. For the CDR3, the DNA is TGTGCCAGCAGCTTCTCCCGGAACACTGAAGCTTTCTTT. Protein sequence: CASSFSRNTEAFF.

The table lists this clonotype with a few counts. The V and J genes are TRBV27 and TRBJ2-7, with D perhaps matching TRBD1 (5 bases). The CDR3 spans 15 residues. Trimming removed 9 bases from V and 8 bases from J, with 26 bases in between. Per the germline V gene, CDR1 is MNHEY and CDR2 is SMNVEV (reference sequence). Here the CDR3 DNA reads TGTGCCAGAGTTAGCCAAGGAGTTGGGGCTACGAAGCAGTACGTC. Translating it yields CARVSQGVGATKQYV.

This clonotype was detected a few times. V is TRBV14 and J is TRBJ2-3, with 9 bases identical to TRBD1. Germline lookup yields CDR1 SGHDN and CDR2 FVKESK. The V and J ends lost 0 bases and 2 bases, in that order; junction bases with no gene match: 6. The CDR3 length is 17 residues. The CDR3 reads CASSQEEGTGLTDTQYF. The CDR3 DNA follows: TGTGCCAGCAGCCAAGAAGAAGGGACAGGGCTCACAGATACGCAGTATTTT.

The chain joins TRBV24-1 to TRBJ2-5, with TRBD2 as a possible D gene (5 bases). The germline CDR1 and CDR2 sequences are KGHDR and SFDVKD. The ends were cut back, 4 bases at V and 5 bases at J, with 13 bases in the middle. This CDR3 is 14 amino acids long. The chain's CDR3 is CATSDLRTAETQYF. Written as DNA, the CDR3 is TGTGCCACCAGTGACCTGAGGACTGCGGAGACCCAGTACTTC.

The rearrangement joins TRBV7-9 to TRBJ1-2; D is undetermined. Germline V gene data show CDR1 as SEHNR and CDR2 as FQNEAQ (reference sequence). The CDR3 is made up of 13 amino acids. The germline V and J ends were trimmed by 5 bases and 0 bases, with 7 bases remaining between them. CDR3 nucleotide sequence: TGTGCCAGCAGCCCCCGAGCTAACTATGGCTACACCTTC. It codes for CASSPRANYGYTF.

Only a few counts were recorded for this clonotype. The chain carries TRBV5-1 and TRBJ2-5; tentatively, D is TRBD1 (6 bases). The CDR3 is 14 residues long. With 3 bases removed from V and 1 base from J, the gap between germline ends came to 10 bases. Per the germline V gene, CDR1 is SGHRS and CDR2 is YFSETQ. The CDR3 sequence is CASSYQGPQETQYF. The DNA for the CDR3 is TGCGCCAGCAGCTACCAGGGGCCCCAAGAGACCCAGTACTTC.